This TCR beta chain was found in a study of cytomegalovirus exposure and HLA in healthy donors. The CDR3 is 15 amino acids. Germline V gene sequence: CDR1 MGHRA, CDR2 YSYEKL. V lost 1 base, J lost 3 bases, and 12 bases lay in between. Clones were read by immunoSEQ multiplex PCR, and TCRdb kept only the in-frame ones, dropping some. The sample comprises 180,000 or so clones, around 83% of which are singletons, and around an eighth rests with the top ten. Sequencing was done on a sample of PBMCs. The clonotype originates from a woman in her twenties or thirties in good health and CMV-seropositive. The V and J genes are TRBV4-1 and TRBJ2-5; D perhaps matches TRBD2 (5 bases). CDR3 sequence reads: CASSQVASPKETQYF. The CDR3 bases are TGCGCCAGCAGCCAAGTTGCTAGCCCCAAAGAGACCCAGTACTTC.